Below, 26 T cell receptor beta chains from the same sample are listed, as sequenced in a study of T cells in Graves' hyperthyroidism and ophthalmopathy. Regions amplified from RNA transcripts were the TCR beta CDR3 regions. Initially, a first-round RT-PCR of the TCR CDR3 employed the HTBI primer set. Via MiXCR, TCRdb re-called the multiplex PCR reads, giving one row per CDR3 protein. The sample carries around 350,000 distinct CDR3 sequences, about a fifth recorded once. The sequenced sample consisted of blood. All receptors derive from a woman between 18 and 29 years old with Graves' hyperthyroidism.

This clonotype showed up many times. CDR3 sequence: CASSLAGLARNIQYF. The DNA of the CDR3 is TGTGCCAGCAGCTTAGCCGGTCTAGCGAGGAACATTCAGTACTTC. The V gene is TRBV11-2, the J gene TRBJ2-4; a possible D gene is TRBD2 (6 bases). The CDR3 extends over 15 amino acids. Trimming cost V 1 base and J 7 bases, with 14 bases left between them. Germline V gene lookup returns CDR1 SGHAT and CDR2 FQNNGV.

The chain employs TRBV4-1 and TRBJ1-3; D unclear. Germline CDR1 reads MGHRA; CDR2 reads YSYEKL. Trimming removed 1 base from V and 1 base from J, with 8 bases in between. The CDR3 covers 15 residues. CDR3 protein: CASSQVGVSGNTIYF. The CDR3 DNA sequence: TGCGCCAGCAGCCAAGTCGGAGTATCTGGAAACACCATATATTTT.

Ten or more counts support this clonotype. This sequence joins TRBV20-1 and TRBJ1-2; D is unclear. V lost 3 bases and J lost 2, with 7 bases in between. CDR1 and CDR2 (germline): DFQATT, SNEGSKA (reference sequence). The CDR3 runs to 12 residues. The CDR3 bases are TGCAGTGCTAGTACTCTGAACTATGGCTACACCTTC. It codes for CSASTLNYGYTF.

This clonotype came up many times. V and J are TRBV28 and TRBJ2-2; D is perhaps TRBD2 (5 bases). V lost 3 bases, J lost 5 bases, and 10 bases lay in between. The CDR3 covers 14 residues. The germline gives CDR1 MDHEN, CDR2 SYDVKM. CDR3 amino acids: CASSFGVRTGELFF. The CDR3 bases are TGTGCCAGCAGTTTCGGGGTTCGGACCGGGGAGCTGTTTTTT.

The CDR3 region is CAISEGVTNYGYTF. The CDR3 coding sequence is TGTGCCATCAGTGAAGGGGTGACTAACTATGGCTACACCTTC. This chain connects TRBV10-3 to TRBJ1-2, with TRBD1 as a possible D gene (5 bases). V was trimmed by 3 bases and J by 0 bases, leaving 8 bases between them. Germline values: CDR1 ENHRY, CDR2 SYGVKD. The CDR3 covers 14 residues.

This clonotype showed up many times. The chain joins TRBV10-1 to TRBJ2-7; 10 bases fit TRBD1. The germline V gene has CDR1 WNHNN and CDR2 SYGVQD (reference sequence). V lost 4 bases to trimming and J lost 5 bases; unmatched junction nucleotides: 8. The CDR3 extends over 15 amino acids. CDR3 DNA sequence: TGCGCCAGCAGTGGTTCCGGGACAGGGGCCCACGAGCAGTACTTC. This encodes CASSGSGTGAHEQYF.

The V gene is TRBV6-1, the J gene TRBJ2-2, with TRBD2 matching over 9 bases. Per the germline V gene, CDR1 is MNHNS and CDR2 is SASEGT. This CDR3 region has 15 residues. With 6 bases clipped from V and 5 bases from J, the junction kept 7 bases outside the gene matches. The CDR3 bases are TGTGCCAGCAGACCCATAGCGGGGGATACCGGGGAGCTGTTTTTT. Amino acids: CASRPIAGDTGELFF.

This clonotype was seen ten or more times. The chain employs TRBV7-2 and TRBJ2-7, with D tentatively TRBD1 (6 bases). This CDR3 contains 14 residues. The V and J ends lost 1 base and 3 bases respectively, with 10 bases between them. Germline CDR1 reads SGHTA; CDR2 reads FQGNSA. The CDR3 bases are TGTGCCAGCAGCTTAGACCAGGGGCACTACGAGCAGTACTTC. Amino acids: CASSLDQGHYEQYF.

This clonotype was picked up many times. The chain has TRBV6-1 and TRBJ1-5; D is ambiguous. The CDR3 has 15 amino acids. Looked up from germline, CDR1 is MNHNS and CDR2 is SASEGT. Trimming removed 2 bases at V and 2 bases at J, with 10 bases between. The DNA of the CDR3 is TGTGCCAGCAGTGAACGTAAATTGGGCAATCAGCCCCAGCATTTT. Residues: CASSERKLGNQPQHF.

This clonotype was detected ten times or more. This rearrangement joins TRBV30 to TRBJ1-2; possibly TRBD1 for D (5 bases). This CDR3 spans 15 amino acids. CDR1 and CDR2 from the germline V gene are GTSNPN and SVGIG (reference sequence). The ends were cut back, 2 bases at V and 4 bases at J, with 17 bases in the middle. The DNA of the CDR3 is TGTGCCTGGAGTTCCCCGGCCAGGGCAAGCTATGGCTACACCTTC. This gives the protein CAWSSPARASYGYTF.

There are a few counts of this clonotype. This rearrangement joins TRBV12-3 or TRBV12-4 to TRBJ1-3, with 7 bases that match TRBD1. V was pared by 3 bases and J by 7 bases, with 9 bases of the junction left unmatched. The CDR3 length is 15 residues. The CDR3 nucleotides read TGTGCCAGCAGTTTTGGGGCAGGGGGGGTTAACACCATATATTTT. It is translated as CASSFGAGGVNTIYF.

Concerning this clonotype itself: A single base separates this from a much larger clone, so it may be a read error. The chain has TRBV12-3 or TRBV12-4 and TRBJ1-1; the D gene is possibly TRBD1 (5 bases). The CDR3 covers 15 residues. CDR3 DNA sequence: TGTGCCAGCGGTTTAGAGGGCGGGGGAGGCACTGAAGCTGTCTTT. Protein sequence: CASGLEGGGGTEAVF.

There are many counts of this clonotype. This sequence joins TRBV6-1 and TRBJ2-7; 7 positions agree with TRBD1. The germline V gene has CDR1 MNHNS and CDR2 SASEGT. CDR3 size: 13 residues. Trimming cost V 10 bases and J 4 bases; bases outside gene matches: 10. This CDR3 reads CATCPGTDYEQYF. CDR3 in DNA: TGTGCCACCTGTCCCGGGACAGATTACGAGCAGTACTTC.

This clonotype was counted many times. The V call is TRBV12-3 or TRBV12-4, the J call TRBJ2-2; D is undetermined. The CDR3 runs 15 residues. With 7 bases removed from V and 1 base from J, the gap between germline ends came to 13 bases. The CDR3 region is CASKIRTRNTGELFF. The CDR3, as DNA: TGTGCCAGCAAGATCAGGACCAGGAACACCGGGGAGCTGTTTTTT.

At least ten counts were recorded for this clonotype. V gene TRBV12-3 or TRBV12-4 combines with J gene TRBJ1-2; D is ambiguous. The CDR3 length is 13 residues. Trimming took 3 bases from V and 5 from J, leaving 10 bases between them. In DNA form, the CDR3 reads TGTGCCAGCAGTTTTAGGAGTGGGTATGGCTACACCTTC. Its translation is CASSFRSGYGYTF.

At least ten counts were recorded for this clonotype. The chain uses TRBV11-2 and TRBJ1-2; TRBD1 is a possible D gene (6 bases). Germline values: CDR1 SGHAT, CDR2 FQNNGV. The V end was cut by 4 bases, the J end by 4 bases, with 19 bases between. The CDR3 covers 16 residues. The CDR3, as DNA: TGTGCCAGCAGCTCAAACAAGGACAGCTCCTTCTATGGCTACACCTTC. Its translation: CASSSNKDSSFYGYTF. Combining the CDR3 with reference TRBV11-2 and TRBJ1-2 gives the whole variable domain EAGVAQSPRYKIIEKRQSVAFWCNPISGHATLYWYQQILGQGPKLLIQFQNNGVVDDSQLPKDRFSAERLKGVDSTLKIQPAKLEDSAVYLCASSSNKDSSFYGYTFGSGTRLTVV.

There are many counts of this clonotype. The V gene is TRBV28, the J gene TRBJ2-7; possibly TRBD1 or TRBD2 for D (6 bases each). The CDR3 is 16 residues long. Trimming cost V 6 bases and J 3 bases, with 21 bases left between them. Germline CDR1 reads MDHEN; CDR2 reads SYDVKM. CDR3: CASSARAGTGRYEQYF. In DNA form, the CDR3 reads TGTGCCAGCAGCGCCCGGGCGGGAACAGGGCGCTACGAGCAGTACTTC.

This clonotype was observed at least ten times. This chain joins TRBV5-1 and TRBJ2-7, with 9 bases fitting TRBD2. This CDR3 has 15 amino acids. V lost 0 bases, J lost 3 bases, and 4 bases stayed unmatched. Germline V lookup: CDR1 SGHRS, CDR2 YFSETQ. The DNA for the CDR3 is TGCGCCAGCAGCTTGGTAGCGGGGGCCTTCTACGAGCAGTACTTC. Translation: CASSLVAGAFYEQYF.

This clonotype was counted many times. V and J are TRBV12-3 or TRBV12-4 and TRBJ1-1; TRBD1 might be the D (6 bases). Trimming pared 2 bases from V and 8 bases from J, leaving 12 bases between. The CDR3 extends over 13 amino acids. CDR3 region: CASSLLGGLEAFF. In DNA form, the CDR3 reads TGTGCCAGCAGTTTACTGGGGGGGCTCGAAGCTTTCTTT.

This clonotype was picked up many times. The V call is TRBV6-4, the J call TRBJ1-1, with TRBD1 identical over 12 bases. Trimming cost V 6 bases and J 0 bases; bases outside gene matches: 14. CDR1 MRHNA and CDR2 SNTAGT come from the germline V gene. The CDR3 covers 19 residues. The chain's CDR3 is CASRRDRGLIKELNTEAFF. In nucleotides, the CDR3 is TGTGCCAGCAGGAGGGACAGGGGGCTAATAAAAGAGCTGAACACTGAAGCTTTCTTT.

This clonotype was detected many times. The J gene is TRBJ1-5, the V gene TRBV28, with D possibly matching TRBD1 (6 bases). Trimming stripped 5 bases from V and 0 bases from J, with 8 bases between. Germline CDR1 reads MDHEN; CDR2 reads SYDVKM. The CDR3 is made up of 14 amino acids. CDR3 sequence reads: CASSGQNSNQPQHF. CDR3 DNA: TGTGCCAGCAGTGGACAGAATAGCAATCAGCCCCAGCATTTT.

In this sample, this clonotype turned up many times. J is TRBJ1-2 and V is TRBV19; the D is unclear. CDR1 and CDR2 (germline): LNHDA, SQIVND (reference sequence). CDR3 length: 12 residues. Trimming took 7 bases from V and 3 from J, leaving 9 bases between them. The CDR3 is CASNGLDYGYTF. For the CDR3, the DNA is TGTGCCAGTAACGGCCTTGACTATGGCTACACCTTC.

This clonotype showed up many times. The chain combines TRBV18 with TRBJ1-5; D gene unclear. Germline assignment: CDR1 KGHSH and CDR2 LQKENI. This CDR3 has 14 amino acids. The ends were cut back, 3 bases at V and 5 bases at J, with 11 bases in the middle. The CDR3 nucleotides are TGTGCCAGCTCACCGTTCCGGGGTGATCAGCCCCAGCATTTT. It translates to CASSPFRGDQPQHF.

This clonotype was seen at least ten times. The chain uses TRBV6-2 or TRBV6-3 and TRBJ1-4; D may be TRBD1 (6 bases). The V and J ends lost 5 bases and 5 bases respectively, with 12 bases between them. Germline V gene data show CDR1 as MNHEY and CDR2 as SVGEGT. CDR3 length: 14 residues. This chain's CDR3 is CASSTQGDNEKLFF. The CDR3 DNA reads TGTGCCAGCAGTACACAGGGAGACAATGAAAAACTGTTTTTT.

V gene TRBV15 combines with J gene TRBJ2-7; 9 bases fit TRBD1. Trimming took 1 base from V and 4 from J; bases not matched to a gene: 2. The V gene's germline CDR1 is LNHNV and CDR2 YYDKDF (reference sequence). CDR3 length equals 14 residues. CDR3 sequence (DNA): TGTGCCACCAGCAGAGGGACAGGGGAGTACGAGCAGTACTTC. Its translation: CATSRGTGEYEQYF. Full variable domain (missing parts from reference TRBV15 and TRBJ2-7): DAMVIQNPRYQVTQFGKPVTLSCSQTLNHNVMYWYQQKSSQAPKLLFHYYDKDFNNEADTPDNFQSRRPNTSFCFLDIRSPGLGDTAMYLCATSRGTGEYEQYFGPGTRLTVT.

This clonotype was counted at least ten times. J is TRBJ1-2 and V is TRBV2; TRBD1 matches 8 bases. Germline V gene sequence: CDR1 SNHLY, CDR2 FYNNEI. With 7 bases clipped from V and 6 bases from J, the junction kept 16 bases outside the gene matches. The CDR3 spans 16 residues. The CDR3 DNA reads TGTGCCAGCACCCAGGGGTCGGCAGGGGGCAAGGATGGCTACACCTTC. It is translated as CASTQGSAGGKDGYTF.